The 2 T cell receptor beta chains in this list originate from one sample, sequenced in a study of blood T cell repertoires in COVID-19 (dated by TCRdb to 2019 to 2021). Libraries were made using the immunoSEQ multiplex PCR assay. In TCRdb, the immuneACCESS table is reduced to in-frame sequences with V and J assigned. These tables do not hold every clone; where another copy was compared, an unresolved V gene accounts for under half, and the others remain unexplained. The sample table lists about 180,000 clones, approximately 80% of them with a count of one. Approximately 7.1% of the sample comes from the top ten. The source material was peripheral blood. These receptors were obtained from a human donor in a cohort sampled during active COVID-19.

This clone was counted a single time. The CDR3 reads CASQTGDSYEQYF. CDR3 sequence (DNA): TGTGCCAGCCAAACCGGGGATTCCTACGAGCAGTACTTC. The J gene is TRBJ2-7, the V gene TRBV7-9, with D possibly matching TRBD2 (5 bases). CDR3 length: 13 residues. V lost 8 bases and J lost 1, with 12 bases in between. Germline CDR1 and CDR2: SEHNR and FQNEAQ (reference sequence).

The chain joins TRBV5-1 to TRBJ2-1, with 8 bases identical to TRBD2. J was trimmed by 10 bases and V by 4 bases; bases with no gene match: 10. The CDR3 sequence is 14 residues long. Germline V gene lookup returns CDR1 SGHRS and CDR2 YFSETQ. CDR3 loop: CASSPGLEVVEQFF. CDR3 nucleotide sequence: TGCGCCAGCAGCCCGGGACTAGAGGTCGTCGAGCAGTTCTTC.